This T cell receptor beta chain emerged from a study of T cell responses to AZD1222 COVID-19 vaccine. General observations from the study: Researchers took repertoire samples only after the peak T cell response had come. Only six individuals given AZD1222 were seropositive at baseline. Clonal diversity was possibly underestimated; the donors were predominantly white British and more often female.

Second-dose timings of about 4 or about 12 weeks were pooled. TCRdb's table, derived via immunoSEQ multiplex PCR, lists solely in-frame clones and lacks some. There are over 25,000 clones in the sample; around 92% occur only once, and about 8.8% lies in the top ten. With 8 bases removed from V and 5 bases from J, the gap between germline ends came to 18 bases. There are 14 residues in the CDR3. Germline CDR1 is MNHNY and CDR2 is SVGAGI (reference sequence). In regard to this clone: Its antigen is currently unknown.

The clonotype originates from an adult who received the AZD1222 COVID-19 vaccine. This specimen was peripheral blood, taken 28 days after the second AZD1222 dose. The V call is TRBV6-6, the J call TRBJ2-5; D gene unclear. The CDR3: CASHSRMAGETQYF. CDR3 sequence (DNA): TGTGCCAGCCACTCTAGGATGGCTGGGGAGACCCAGTACTTC.